Detailed here is one TCR beta chain. Germline and junction disagree at one end, which may indicate a read error. The CDR3 totals 13 residues. From germline, CDR1 is SGHTA and CDR2 FQGTGA. Patients had received no treatment of any kind before thyroid surgery. The data are from a study of metastatic and nonmetastatic thyroid tumors. In the study overall: For malignant and benign thyroid patients, tumor or nodule tissue and blood were the sources whose repertoires were compared.

TCRdb re-called the PCR reads through MiXCR. The table lists approximately 5,000 clones, less than 30% of them singletons. The TCR sequence derives from a female donor with papillary thyroid cancer or a benign thyroid nodule (not recorded which). Some clones in this sample may be carry-over from other donors' samples. The sample consisted of adjacent normal tissue. The chain carries TRBV7-3 and TRBJ1-6, with no clear D. The CDR3 sequence: CASQDSYDSPLHF. The CDR3 nucleotides are TGTGCCAGCCAGGACTCCTATGATTCACCCCTCCACTTT. Combining the CDR3 with reference TRBV7-3 and TRBJ1-6 gives the whole variable domain GAGVSQTPSNKVTEKGKYVELRCDPISGHTALYWYRQSLGQGPEFLIYFQGTGAADDSGLPNDRFFAVRPEGSVSTLKIQRTERGDSAVYLCASQDSYDSPLHFGNGTRLTVT.